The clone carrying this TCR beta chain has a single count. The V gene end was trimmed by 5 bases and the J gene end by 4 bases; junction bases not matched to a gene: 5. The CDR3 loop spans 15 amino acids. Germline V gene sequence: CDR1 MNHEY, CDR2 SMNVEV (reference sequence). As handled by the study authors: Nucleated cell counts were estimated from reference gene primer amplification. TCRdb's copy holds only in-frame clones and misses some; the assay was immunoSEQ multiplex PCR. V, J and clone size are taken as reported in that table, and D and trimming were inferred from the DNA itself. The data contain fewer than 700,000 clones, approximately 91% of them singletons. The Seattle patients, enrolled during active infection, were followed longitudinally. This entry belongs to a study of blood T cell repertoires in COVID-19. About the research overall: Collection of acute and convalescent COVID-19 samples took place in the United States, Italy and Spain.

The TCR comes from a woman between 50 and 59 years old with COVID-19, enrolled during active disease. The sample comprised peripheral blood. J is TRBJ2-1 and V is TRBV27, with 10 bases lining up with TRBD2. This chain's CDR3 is CASSRERGGYNEQFF. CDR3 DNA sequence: TGTGCCAGCAGTAGAGAGCGGGGGGGGTACAATGAGCAGTTCTTC.